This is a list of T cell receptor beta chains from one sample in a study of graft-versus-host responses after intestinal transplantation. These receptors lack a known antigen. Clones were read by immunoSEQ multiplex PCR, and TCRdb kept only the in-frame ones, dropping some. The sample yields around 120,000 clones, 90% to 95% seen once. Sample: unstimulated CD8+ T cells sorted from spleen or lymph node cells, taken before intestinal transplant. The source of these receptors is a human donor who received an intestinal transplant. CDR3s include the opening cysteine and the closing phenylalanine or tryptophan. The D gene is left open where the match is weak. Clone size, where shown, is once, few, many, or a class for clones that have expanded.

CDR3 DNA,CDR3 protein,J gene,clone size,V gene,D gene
TGTGCCAGTAGTCTCAGCCGGGTGGGCACTGAAGCTTTCTTT,CASSLSRVGTEAFF,TRBJ1-1,-,TRBV19,-
TGTGCCAGCAGCTTAAATCTCGTCCCGGAGCAGTTCTTC,CASSLNLVPEQFF,TRBJ2-1,-,TRBV7-9,-
TGTGCCAGCAGTGAGGGCAGGGGAACCTTCTACGAGCAGTACTTC,CASSEGRGTFYEQYF,TRBJ2-7,-,TRBV2,-
TGTGCCAGCAGCCCCCTAGCGGGAGGGACAGATACGCAGTATTTT,CASSPLAGGTDTQYF,TRBJ2-3,-,TRBV7-3,TRBD2
TGTGCCAGCAGCTTAGGCCAGGGGATCAACAATGAGCAGTTCTTC,CASSLGQGINNEQFF,TRBJ2-1,-,TRBV13,-
TGTGCCACCAGCAGAGTGAGGGGGGCCGGGTACCAAGAGACCCAGTACTTC,CATSRVRGAGYQETQYF,TRBJ2-5,-,TRBV15,-
TGTGCCAGCAGCTTGGCGACCCTTTACGAGCAGTACTTC,CASSLATLYEQYF,TRBJ2-7,-,TRBV7-8,-
TGTGCCAGCAGCTTCTCCAGGGAGGGGGTACTTCAGCCCCAGCATTTT,CASSFSREGVLQPQHF,TRBJ1-5,-,TRBV5-6,-
TGTGCCACCAGCGGGGACCGGGCCACTGGAGAAAAACTGTTTTTT,CATSGDRATGEKLFF,TRBJ1-4,-,TRBV15,-
TGTGCCAGCCAAACGACAGACTCCTACGAGCAGTACTTC,CASQTTDSYEQYF,TRBJ2-7,-,TRBV28,-
TGTGCCAGCAACCGCGCTGGAAAGTGGGTCTACGAGCAGTACTTC,CASNRAGKWVYEQYF,TRBJ2-7,-,TRBV5-8,-
TGTGCCATAAGCGACCGGGATCAAAGCTACAATGAGCAGTTCTTC,CAISDRDQSYNEQFF,TRBJ2-1,-,TRBV10-3,-
TGTGCCAGCAGTTTAAGGACTAGAGCTCACAATGAGCAGTTCTTC,CASSLRTRAHNEQFF,TRBJ2-1,-,TRBV27,TRBD2
TGCGCCAGCAGCACGGACAGGGGGGATGAAAAACTGTTTTTT,CASSTDRGDEKLFF,TRBJ1-4,-,TRBV4-1,TRBD1
TGTGCCAGCAGCTTACTAGCGGGAAGATACGAGCAGTACTTC,CASSLLAGRYEQYF,TRBJ2-7,-,TRBV5-6,TRBD2
TGTGCCAGCAGCGTCCGGGCTCAGAGTTACGAGCAGTACTTC,CASSVRAQSYEQYF,TRBJ2-7,-,TRBV9,-
TGTGCCAGCAGCAAAGTACCACACAGGGTAAAACAGCCCCAGCATTTT,CASSKVPHRVKQPQHF,TRBJ1-5,-,TRBV21-1,-
TGCGCCAGCAGCCCGACCACCCTGGGGACACCCACAACTAATGAAAAACTGTTTTTT,CASSPTTLGTPTTNEKLFF,TRBJ1-4,-,TRBV5-1,-
TGTGCCAGCAGTCCGGGACTAGCGGGAGTGGAGACCCAGTACTTC,CASSPGLAGVETQYF,TRBJ2-5,-,TRBV28,TRBD2
TGTGCCAGCTCCCACCACCAGGACAAGACATATGGCTACACCTTC,CASSHHQDKTYGYTF,TRBJ1-2,-,TRBV6-5,-
TGTGCCAGCAGCTTAGGCAGGGGAGGCTATGGCTACACCTTC,CASSLGRGGYGYTF,TRBJ1-2,once,TRBV5-6,-
TGTGCCAGCTCCGCCGAGGAGACAGGGGGCGTCTACGAGCAGTACTTC,CASSAEETGGVYEQYF,TRBJ2-7,-,TRBV18,TRBD1
TGTGCCAGTAGTATCCACCTCAATAATGAAAAACTGTTTTTT,CASSIHLNNEKLFF,TRBJ1-4,once,TRBV19,-
TGTGCCAGCAGGGCCGGGGGGGGAGCTGGAAACACCATATATTTT,CASRAGGGAGNTIYF,TRBJ1-3,-,TRBV6-5,-
TGTGCCAGCAGTTACGGGTCCGGGGAGCTGTTTTTT,CASSYGSGELFF,TRBJ2-2,-,TRBV6-5,-
TGCGCCAGCAGCCCACGGGGACTAGTTGCGGTCGACGGAAACATTCAGTACTTC,CASSPRGLVAVDGNIQYF,TRBJ2-4,-,TRBV4-3,TRBD2
TGTGCCAGCAGCTTAGGAGCGCCCTTACAGCCCCAGTACTTC,CASSLGAPLQPQYF,TRBJ2-5,-,TRBV13,-
TGTGCCAGCAGCCAAGACCCCCCAGAAGTCAGGTCTGGGACCGGGGAGCTGTTTTTT,CASSQDPPEVRSGTGELFF,TRBJ2-2,-,TRBV14,-
TGTGCCAGCAGTCTACTAGGTACGGACTACAATGAGCAGTTCTTC,CASSLLGTDYNEQFF,TRBJ2-1,-,TRBV28,-
TGTGCCAGCTCAGGGCTGCAGGGGGTAGATCAGCCCCAGCATTTT,CASSGLQGVDQPQHF,TRBJ1-5,-,TRBV7-9,TRBD1
TGTGCCAGCAGCTTGGCGGGTGTAACCTACGAGCAGTACTTC,CASSLAGVTYEQYF,TRBJ2-7,-,TRBV5-6,-
TGTGCCAGCAGCCCCCAGACAGGGTTCTTATACGAGCAGTACTTC,CASSPQTGFLYEQYF,TRBJ2-7,-,TRBV7-8,TRBD1
TGTGCCAGCAGTGAGGGTCGGCAAGTCCGAACTTCCGTCCCCACAGATACGCAGTATTTT,CASSEGRQVRTSVPTDTQYF,TRBJ2-3,once,TRBV28,-
TGTGCCAGCAGCTTAGCCCTTCGTGAACCGGTGAACACTGAAGCTTTCTTT,CASSLALREPVNTEAFF,TRBJ1-1,-,TRBV7-9,-
TGTGCCAGTAGTATAAGACTAGCGGGGATGCTCTCCTACAATGAGCAGTTCTTC,CASSIRLAGMLSYNEQFF,TRBJ2-1,-,TRBV19,TRBD2
TGTGCCAGCAGTTACAGTGAGGGGGCTGATGAAGCTTTCTTT,CASSYSEGADEAFF,TRBJ1-1,-,TRBV6-5,TRBD1
TGTGCCAGCAGCTCTTTGGCGGGCGAGCAGTACTTC,CASSSLAGEQYF,TRBJ2-7,-,TRBV7-9,-
TGTGCCAGCAGTTTCGGGACTAGCGGATACAATGAGCAGTTCTTC,CASSFGTSGYNEQFF,TRBJ2-1,-,TRBV27,TRBD2